This T cell receptor (beta chain) originates from a study of cytomegalovirus exposure and HLA in healthy donors. The study's findings and limits: The study labeled more than 150 TCR beta chains cytomegalovirus-associated. A later analysis, which compared TCR beta chains of equal frequency, found the HLA-associated ones more clonally expanded.

The study ran its PCR with 60 Vbeta and 13 Jbeta primers. Study processing details: Unique TCR beta chains numbered approximately 80 million in a later analysis, with some 9.9 million shared. Measured with immunoSEQ multiplex PCR; TCRdb has only the in-frame clones, and not every one. The V and J calls and the clone size are those of that table, but D and trimming were determined from the DNA. Altogether 55,000 to 85,000 clones are present, approximately 80% being singletons, with the ten largest covering 7.8%. With respect to this clone: Its antigen is unknown.

The TCR comes from a man between 18 and 35 years old in good health and CMV-seropositive. Material: PBMCs.

This chain's CDR3 is CAWRAGTSSTGELFF. CDR3 DNA: TGTGCCTGGAGGGCCGGGACTAGCAGCACCGGGGAGCTGTTTTTT. The chain employs TRBV30 and TRBJ2-2, with TRBD2 matching 9 bases. CDR1 GTSNPN and CDR2 SVGIG come from the germline V gene (reference sequence). The V gene end was trimmed by 3 bases and the J gene end by 4 bases; junction bases not matched to a gene: 6. The CDR3 length is 15 residues.